Listed below are T cell receptor beta chains from one sample, sequenced in a study of blood T cell repertoires in COVID-19. Some clones are missing from TCRdb's copy, which holds only in-frame ones; the method was immunoSEQ multiplex PCR. Of roughly 33,000 clones listed, more than 85% are singletons. Material for sequencing was peripheral blood. These receptors all stem from a human donor in a cohort sampled during active COVID-19. The CDR3 runs from the conserved cysteine through the conserved F or W. A D gene is named only where the DNA matches it firmly. Only some rows state a clone size, as once, few, many or a class for expanded clones.

V	size	J	D	CDR3
TRBV4-1	NA	TRBJ2-7	NA	CASSQEGSGMSGYEQYF
TRBV28	NA	TRBJ2-2	TRBD2	CASISGSAGELFF
TRBV6-5	few	TRBJ1-2	NA	CASSRTEYYGYTF
TRBV4-1	once	TRBJ1-5	NA	CASSHNSNQPQHF
TRBV7-3	few	TRBJ2-3	TRBD2	CASSLKGLAGDTQYF
TRBV28	NA	TRBJ2-7	TRBD1	CASSLDRASYEQYF
TRBV5-1	once	TRBJ1-1	NA	CASSLGEGRSEAFF
TRBV20-1	NA	TRBJ2-7	NA	CSATADYEQYF
TRBV5-5	NA	TRBJ2-5	TRBD2	CASSPLLAGGQETQYF
TRBV10-3	NA	TRBJ2-1	TRBD1	CAISHPGQGWNEQFF
TRBV5-1	NA	TRBJ2-1	TRBD2	CASSQGREGNNEQFF